Given below is one TCR beta chain in context. Its cognate antigen is unknown. The data were taken from a study of T-cell memory formation after mild COVID-19. Study-level background: TCR clusters were mostly confined to one donor each.

General study results and limits: Clones contracting day 15 to 85 were balanced CD4/CD8; later expanders leaned CD4+. There were some responding clones in pre-infection memory, which suggested that cross-reactive memory had joined.

TCRdb fed the 5' RACE reads into MiXCR, producing one record per CDR3 protein. Of 200,000 to 250,000 distinct CDR3 sequences listed, about 15% are singletons. The CDR3 sequence is 12 residues long. V is TRBV21-1 and J is TRBJ1-1; the table's D call, TRBD1, was not checked against the DNA. TRBV21-1 is given as a pseudogene. Sample: PBMCs or a T cell subset sorted from them (not recorded which). The sequence came from a man younger than 30 who had mild COVID-19 (a few samples of this study predate the infection). Cell type and time point are not known. For the CDR3, the DNA is TGTGCCAGCAGTTCAGGGTTCGCTGAAGCTTTCTTT. Its translation is CASSSGFAEAFF.